This TCR beta chain was profiled in a study of cytomegalovirus exposure and HLA in healthy donors. Study context: Of the donors genotyped, a few hundred in all, about 80% fell in the Caucasian-associated ancestry cluster.

Looked up from germline, CDR1 is MNHNY and CDR2 is SVGAGI (reference sequence). The CDR3 loop spans 16 amino acids. Trimming shortened V by 0 bases and J by 10 bases, and 16 bases separated the two germline ends. The study's findings and limits: The authors enumerated around 150 TCR beta chains as linked to cytomegalovirus. Cytomegalovirus status, reportedly, was diagnosed with high specificity and sensitivity by the classifier.

On this clone: Its matching antigen is unknown.

Use of 60 Vbeta and 13 Jbeta primers characterized the PCR. Only in-frame clones appear in the TCRdb table, and some are missing; sequencing was by immunoSEQ multiplex PCR. The sample yields 60,000 to 75,000 clones, of which the top ten take up around 3.8%. This TCR derives from a female donor in good health and CMV-seropositive. Material: PBMCs. This chain links TRBV6-6 with TRBJ1-6; D ambiguous. CDR3 nucleotide sequence: TGTGCCAGCAGTTACTCAGCTGGGGAGGCAAGCTCACCCCTCCACTTT. Translated: CASSYSAGEASSPLHF.